The rows below give T cell receptor beta chains drawn from one sample of a study of blood T cell repertoires in COVID-19. The table came from immunoSEQ multiplex PCR; TCRdb's copy has only in-frame clones and leaves some out. The profile shows just over 650,000 clones, over 80% of them singletons. Sequenced material: peripheral blood. These receptors all stem from a woman between 18 and 30 years old with acute or convalescent COVID-19. Each CDR3 is given with its conserved first and last residue. Each record gives: V gene, clone size, D gene, J gene, CDR3 protein, CDR3 DNA. D genes are given only for firm matches. Size is stated for part of the rows, as once, few or many counts, or as a class when the clone is expanded.

TRBV6-5	-	TRBD2	TRBJ2-3	CASSPGLGPDTQYF	TGTGCCAGCAGTCCCGGACTAGGTCCAGATACGCAGTATTTT
TRBV11-3	-	TRBD1	TRBJ2-1	CASSRQGAAYNEQFF	TGTGCCAGCAGCCGACAGGGGGCCGCCTACAATGAGCAGTTCTTC
TRBV24-1	few	-	TRBJ1-5	CATSRAGLNQPQHF	TGTGCCACCAGTAGGGCAGGGCTGAATCAGCCCCAGCATTTT
TRBV29-1	few	TRBD1	TRBJ1-2	CSVDRGLRFYGYTF	TGCAGCGTTGACAGGGGGCTACGCTTTTATGGCTACACCTTC
TRBV30	few	-	TRBJ1-3	CAWSVGAPSGNTIYF	TGTGCCTGGAGTGTGGGGGCTCCCTCTGGAAACACCATATATTTT
TRBV14	once	TRBD1	TRBJ1-2	CASSQAGGTGYGYTF	TGTGCCAGCAGCCAAGCCGGAGGGACAGGGTATGGCTACACCTTC
TRBV7-2	-	-	TRBJ1-1	CASSPPQKNTEAFF	TGTGCCAGCTCCCCACCCCAGAAAAACACTGAAGCTTTCTTT
TRBV24-1	-	-	TRBJ2-3	CATSDPGTRTTDTQYF	TGTGCCACCAGTGACCCCGGGACTCGAACCACAGATACGCAGTATTTT
TRBV6-5	-	-	TRBJ1-1	CASSYGLTGNTEAFF	TGTGCCAGCAGTTATGGCCTGACAGGGAACACTGAAGCTTTCTTT
TRBV19	-	TRBD1	TRBJ2-6	CASNSRQGYSGANVLTF	TGTGCCAGTAATAGTCGACAGGGATACTCTGGGGCCAACGTCCTGACTTTC
TRBV6-6	-	-	TRBJ1-2	CASSSGGNYGYTF	TGTGCCAGCAGTTCTGGGGGCAACTATGGCTACACCTTC
TRBV5-4	-	-	TRBJ1-2	CASSSRQGSAEYGYTF	TGTGCCAGCAGCTCCAGGCAGGGGTCGGCGGAATATGGCTACACCTTC
TRBV19	-	TRBD1	TRBJ2-1	CASSRQGHEQFF	TGTGCCAGTAGCCGACAGGGCCATGAGCAGTTCTTC
TRBV18	-	-	TRBJ1-5	CASSPSPPGQGQPQHF	TGTGCCAGCTCACCATCACCCCCGGGACAAGGACAGCCCCAGCATTTT
TRBV3-1/TRBV3-2	-	-	TRBJ1-1	CASRGRDTNTEAFF	TGTGCCAGCAGGGGGAGGGACACAAACACTGAAGCTTTCTTT
TRBV19	-	-	TRBJ1-5	CASKDGGRTSISNQPQHF	TGTGCCAGTAAAGACGGCGGCAGGACTTCTATTAGCAATCAGCCCCAGCATTTT
TRBV30	once	TRBD1	TRBJ2-7	CAWSPGQIYEQYF	TGTGCCTGGAGTCCGGGACAGATCTACGAGCAGTACTTC
TRBV7-8	-	-	TRBJ1-2	CASSLIEVEGGYTF	TGTGCCAGCAGCTTAATCGAGGTGGAGGGTGGCTACACCTTC
TRBV9	-	TRBD1	TRBJ1-5	CASSETGGQRPQHF	TGTGCCAGCAGCGAGACAGGGGGGCAGCGGCCCCAGCATTTT
TRBV11-3	-	TRBD1	TRBJ1-1	CASSLGQGAEAFF	TGTGCCAGCAGCCTAGGACAGGGGGCTGAAGCTTTCTTT
TRBV7-2	-	TRBD1	TRBJ1-2	CASSFDRGTYGYTF	TGTGCCAGCAGCTTCGACAGGGGTACCTATGGCTACACCTTC
TRBV7-6	few	-	TRBJ1-1	CASSLGLGANTEAFF	TGTGCCAGCAGCTTAGGGTTGGGGGCGAACACTGAAGCTTTCTTT
TRBV9	-	-	TRBJ1-1	CASSPLTGYTEAFF	TGTGCCAGCAGCCCCCTTACAGGGTACACTGAAGCTTTCTTT
TRBV9	once	TRBD1	TRBJ2-1	CASSVPLTSLQGAINEQFF	TGTGCCAGCAGCGTACCCCTAACATCCCTACAGGGGGCGATCAATGAGCAGTTCTTC
TRBV6-6	-	-	TRBJ2-7	CASRGGGSLYEQYF	TGTGCCAGCAGGGGCGGGGGCTCCCTCTACGAGCAGTACTTC
TRBV30	-	-	TRBJ1-2	CAWSLWTREGYTF	TGTGCCTGGAGTCTCTGGACGAGGGAGGGCTACACCTTC
TRBV4-3	-	TRBD2	TRBJ2-1	CASSQEGTSGGAPYNEQFF	TGCGCCAGCAGCCAAGAGGGAACTAGCGGGGGGGCCCCCTACAATGAGCAGTTCTTC
TRBV7-8	once	TRBD1	TRBJ1-1	CASSSTGVTEAFF	TGTGCCAGCAGCTCCACAGGGGTCACTGAAGCTTTCTTT
TRBV12-3/TRBV12-4	-	TRBD2	TRBJ2-1	CASRTSGVGEQFF	TGTGCCAGCAGGACTAGCGGGGTTGGTGAGCAGTTCTTC
TRBV7-2	-	-	TRBJ1-5	CASSSMGHNNQPQHF	TGTGCCAGCAGCTCGATGGGACACAACAATCAGCCCCAGCATTTT
TRBV12-3/TRBV12-4	-	TRBD1	TRBJ1-1	CATNRGRGTEAFF	TGTGCCACCAACAGGGGGCGGGGAACTGAAGCTTTCTTT